This T cell receptor (beta chain) is from a study of blood T cell repertoires in COVID-19. Participant age was about 18 to 89 years, and participants resided in approximately 25 US areas. Self-reported history from a screening survey and questionnaire set each donor's cohort. Germline CDR1 and CDR2: LGHDT and YNNKEL (reference sequence). This CDR3 is 15 amino acids long. The V gene end was trimmed by 1 base and the J gene end by 6 bases; junction bases not matched to a gene: 1. TCRdb's copy holds only in-frame clones and misses some; the assay was immunoSEQ multiplex PCR. This sample carries about 310,000 clones, approximately 85% of them seen once, and the ten largest clones take about 2%.

This chain joins TRBV3-1 (or the pseudogene TRBV3-2) and TRBJ2-2, with 11 bases fitting TRBD2. The sequenced sample was PBMCs or T cells enriched from blood (not recorded which). The sequence derives from a man aged 25-45 years who had recovered from COVID-19. CDR3 region: CASSQGLAGPGELFF. The CDR3 DNA is TGTGCCAGCAGCCAAGGACTAGCGGGGCCCGGGGAGCTGTTTTTT.